This TCR beta chain was recovered during a study of T cells after yellow fever vaccination. Whole-study findings and limits: By day 5 rather than day 15, the secondary response had peaked, though it was weaker. Overall, a small share of clonotypes was seen in both CD4 and CD8 compartments.

TCRdb re-called the 5' RACE reads with MiXCR, one entry per CDR3 protein. The sample carries 450,000 to 600,000 distinct CDR3 sequences, approximately 15% recorded once. The CDR3 is made up of 16 amino acids. The ends were cut back, 4 bases at V and 0 bases at J, with 15 bases in the middle. Regarding this clonotype: The target antigen is unknown.

The chain is built from TRBV12-3 or TRBV12-4 and TRBJ2-5; D is uncertain. The clonotype comes from a young man who received the YFV17D yellow fever vaccine. Specimen: PBMCs, collected on the day of the yellow fever booster vaccination. The CDR3: CASSWGRVSYQETQYF. Written as DNA, the CDR3 is TGTGCCAGCAGTTGGGGTAGAGTTTCGTACCAAGAGACCCAGTACTTC.